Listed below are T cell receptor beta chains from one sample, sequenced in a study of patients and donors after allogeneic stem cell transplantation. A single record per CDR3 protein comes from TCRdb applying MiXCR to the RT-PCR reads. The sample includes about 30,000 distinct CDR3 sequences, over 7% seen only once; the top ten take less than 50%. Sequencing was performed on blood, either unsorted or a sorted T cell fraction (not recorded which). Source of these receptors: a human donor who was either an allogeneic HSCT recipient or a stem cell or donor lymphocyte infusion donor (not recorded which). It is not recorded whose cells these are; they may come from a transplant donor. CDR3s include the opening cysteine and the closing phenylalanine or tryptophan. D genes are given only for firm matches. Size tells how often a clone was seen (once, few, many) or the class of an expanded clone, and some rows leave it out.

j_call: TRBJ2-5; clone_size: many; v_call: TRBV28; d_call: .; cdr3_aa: CASRPLDRTQETQYF; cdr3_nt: TGTGCCAGCAGACCCCTAGACAGAACCCAAGAGACCCAGTACTTC
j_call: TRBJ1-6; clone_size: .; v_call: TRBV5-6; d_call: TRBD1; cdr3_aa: CASSLLGQGDSPLHF; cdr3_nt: TGTGCCAGCAGCTTGTTGGGACAGGGAGATTCACCCCTCCACTTT
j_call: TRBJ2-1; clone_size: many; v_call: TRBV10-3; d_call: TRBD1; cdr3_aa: CAISGPGQGGNEQFF; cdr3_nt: TGTGCCATCAGTGGCCCGGGACAGGGGGGAAATGAGCAGTTCTTC
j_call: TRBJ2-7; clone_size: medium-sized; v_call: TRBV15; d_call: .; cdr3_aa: CATSREGGYEQYF; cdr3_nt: TGTGCCACCAGCAGAGAAGGGGGCTACGAGCAGTACTTC
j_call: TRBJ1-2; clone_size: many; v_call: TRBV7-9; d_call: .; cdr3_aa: CASILSGTNYGYTF; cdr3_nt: TGTGCCAGCATACTATCCGGGACTAACTATGGCTACACCTTC
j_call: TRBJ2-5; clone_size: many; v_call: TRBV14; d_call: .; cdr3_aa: CASSQGPPAQYF; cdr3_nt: TGTGCCAGCAGCCAAGGACCCCCGGCCCAGTACTTC
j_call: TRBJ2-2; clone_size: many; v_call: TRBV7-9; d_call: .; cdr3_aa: CASSLNLGAGELFF; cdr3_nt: TGTGCCAGCAGCTTAAACTTAGGTGCCGGGGAGCTGTTTTTT
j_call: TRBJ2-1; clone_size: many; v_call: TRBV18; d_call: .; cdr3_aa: CASSPPEVLGQFF; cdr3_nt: TGTGCCAGCTCACCACCGGAAGTTTTGGGGCAGTTCTTC
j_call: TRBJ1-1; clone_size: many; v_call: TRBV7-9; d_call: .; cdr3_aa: CASSPAQGGPRDTEAFF; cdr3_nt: TGTGCCAGCAGCCCCGCCCAGGGAGGGCCGCGGGACACTGAAGCTTTCTTT
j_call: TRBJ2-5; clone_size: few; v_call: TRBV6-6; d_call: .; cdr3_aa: CASRSGYQETQYF; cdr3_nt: TGTGCCAGCAGGAGTGGCTATCAAGAGACCCAGTACTTC
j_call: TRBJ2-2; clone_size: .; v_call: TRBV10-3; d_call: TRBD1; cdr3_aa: CAISLTGASNTGELFF; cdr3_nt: TGTGCCATCAGTCTAACAGGGGCCTCGAACACCGGGGAGCTGTTTTTT
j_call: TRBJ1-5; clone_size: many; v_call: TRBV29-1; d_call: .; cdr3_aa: CSVGAPDQPQHF; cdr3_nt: TGCAGCGTGGGGGCTCCGGATCAGCCCCAGCATTTT